This T cell receptor (beta chain) was identified during a study of blood T cells in healthy people across ages. Primed by a sample-barcoded 5' primer and a J-beta primer mix, a second PCR proceeded for about 6 to 11 cycles. A tag from a template-switch adaptor with 12 random nucleotides marked each cDNA molecule. Individual samples furnished no less than 3 million CDR3-containing paired-end reads apiece. MiXCR, run by TCRdb on the 5' RACE reads, gives a single entry per CDR3 protein. The sample carries approximately 810,000 distinct CDR3 sequences, around 36% recorded once. Note on this clonotype: Its antigen is undetermined.

Deletions cut 1 base from V and 5 bases from J, with 17 bases between. The CDR3 covers 17 residues. Germline CDR1 reads ENHRY; CDR2 reads SYGVKD. Study observations and caveats: With age, beta diversity per million T cells declined roughly linearly, significantly by 40 to 50.

This rearrangement joins TRBV10-3 to TRBJ2-2, with D maybe TRBD1 (6 bases). The sequenced material came from blood. The receptor comes from a man aged 18 to 29 in good health. The CDR3 reads CAISEFPGARKTGELFF. CDR3 bases: TGTGCCATCAGTGAGTTTCCAGGGGCGCGGAAAACCGGGGAGCTGTTTTTT.